The 26 T cell receptor beta chains in this list originate from one sample, sequenced in a study of PD-L1 blockade in urothelial cancer. The assay was immunoSEQ multiplex PCR, and TCRdb's table has in-frame clones only and misses some. The sample includes 25,000 to 40,000 clones, approximately 80% seen only once; the top ten take about 29%. Sequenced here: PBMCs, sampled around atezolizumab (anti-PD-L1) treatment. These receptor sequences come from a man aged 55-75 years with urothelial cancer.

The CDR3 nucleotides are TGTGCCAGCAGCCGGGACAGGACAGGTACTGAAGCTTTCTTT. Residues: CASSRDRTGTEAFF. The J gene is TRBJ1-1, the V gene TRBV7-3; 8 bases align to TRBD1. This CDR3 has 14 amino acids. Germline V gene sequence: CDR1 SGHTA, CDR2 FQGTGA. V was pared by 5 bases and J by 5 bases, with 7 bases of the junction left unmatched.

V gene TRBV5-1 combines with J gene TRBJ2-1; 13 bases agree with TRBD2. The J segment lost 6 bases and the V segment lost 0 bases, leaving 0 bases of the junction unmatched. The CDR3 runs to 15 residues. In germline, CDR1 is SGHRS, CDR2 YFSETQ. CDR3 protein: CASSLGTSGSNEQFF. Here the CDR3 DNA reads TGCGCCAGCAGCTTGGGGACTAGCGGGAGCAATGAGCAGTTCTTC. The full variable domain, rest sourced from reference TRBV5-1 and TRBJ2-1, is KAGVTQTPRYLIKTRGQQVTLSCSPISGHRSVSWYQQTPGQGLQFLFEYFSETQRNKGNFPGRFSGRQFSNSRSEMNVSTLELGDSALYLCASSLGTSGSNEQFFGPGTRLTVL.

The rearrangement uses TRBV5-1 and TRBJ2-5, with 11 bases matching TRBD2. CDR3 size: 15 residues. CDR1 SGHRS and CDR2 YFSETQ come from the germline V gene. V dropped 3 bases and J dropped 5; count of bases not matched to a gene: 6. The CDR3 DNA is TGCGCCAGCAGCTCTGTAGCGGGGGGGAGTGAGACCCAGTACTTC. It translates to CASSSVAGGSETQYF. Based on the CDR3 plus reference TRBV5-1 and TRBJ2-5, the full variable domain is KAGVTQTPRYLIKTRGQQVTLSCSPISGHRSVSWYQQTPGQGLQFLFEYFSETQRNKGNFPGRFSGRQFSNSRSEMNVSTLELGDSALYLCASSSVAGGSETQYFGPGTRLLVL.

This clone was found once. The chain has TRBV9 and TRBJ2-2; 10 bases are shared with TRBD1. Trimming took 4 bases from V and 5 from J; bases not matched to a gene: 8. The V gene's germline CDR1 is SGDLS and CDR2 YYNGEE. The CDR3 totals 16 residues. The CDR3 sequence: CASSPRQGAGTGELFF. The DNA for the CDR3 is TGTGCCAGCAGCCCACGACAGGGGGCAGGAACCGGGGAGCTGTTTTTT.

The V gene is TRBV4-2, the J gene TRBJ1-5; tentatively, D is TRBD1 (5 bases). Germline V gives CDR1 LGHNA, CDR2 YNFKEQ. The CDR3 covers 15 residues. Trimming removed 1 base at V and 0 bases at J, with 7 bases between. DNA for the CDR3: TGTGCCAGCAGCCAAGGACAGCATAGCAATCAGCCCCAGCATTTT. Translation: CASSQGQHSNQPQHF.

This chain joins TRBV10-3 and TRBJ1-6; the D gene is possibly TRBD1 (6 bases). This CDR3 spans 15 amino acids. From germline, CDR1 is ENHRY and CDR2 SYGVKD. The V end was cut by 7 bases, the J end by 2 bases, with 12 bases between. The CDR3 sequence is CAITPDRAYNSPLHF. The CDR3 DNA reads TGTGCCATCACCCCGGACAGAGCCTATAATTCACCCCTCCACTTT.

V usage is TRBV19 and J usage is TRBJ1-6; no reliable D call. Looked up from germline, CDR1 is LNHDA and CDR2 is SQIVND (reference sequence). The CDR3 extends over 13 amino acids. V lost 9 bases to trimming and J lost 4 bases, with 10 bases between them. The CDR3 sequence: CASAIPYNSPLHF. The DNA for the CDR3 is TGTGCCAGCGCGATACCATATAATTCACCCCTCCACTTT.

This chain uses TRBV5-6 with TRBJ2-4; D is perhaps TRBD2 (5 bases). CDR1 is SGHDT and CDR2 is YYEEEE in the germline V gene. The V gene lost 5 bases and the J gene lost 0 bases, with 21 bases spanning the gap. CDR3 length equals 18 residues. In DNA form, the CDR3 reads TGTGCCAGCAGTCGGCCGGGAAGACAAGAACTAGCCAAAAACATTCAGTACTTC. This translates into CASSRPGRQELAKNIQYF. Based on the CDR3 plus reference TRBV5-6 and TRBJ2-4, the full variable domain is DAGVTQSPTHLIKTRGQQVTLRCSPKSGHDTVSWYQQALGQGPQFIFQYYEEEERQRGNFPDRFSGHQFPNYSSELNVNALLLGDSALYLCASSRPGRQELAKNIQYFGAGTRLSVL.

CDR3 residues: CAWSGGWDYGYTF. DNA for the CDR3: TGTGCCTGGAGTGGAGGTTGGGACTATGGCTACACCTTC. The J gene is TRBJ1-2, the V gene TRBV30; D call uncertain. The CDR3 is 13 amino acids. Germline assignment: CDR1 GTSNPN and CDR2 SVGIG (reference sequence). Between the trimmed V and J ends, which lost 1 base and 3 bases, there was a span of 9 bases.

This rearrangement joins TRBV2 to TRBJ1-2, with D perhaps TRBD1 (6 bases). The CDR3 has 19 amino acids. Deletions cut 7 bases from V and 0 bases from J, with 27 bases between. Germline CDR1 reads SNHLY; CDR2 reads FYNNEI. CDR3 residues: CASTGWGQGDLTTNYGYTF. The DNA of the CDR3 is TGTGCCAGCACTGGATGGGGACAAGGGGACCTAACAACTAACTATGGCTACACCTTC.

This clone was detected a few times. This CDR3 is CASSLSGGSLNEQYF. CDR3 nucleotide sequence: TGTGCCAGCAGTTTATCGGGCGGGAGCCTTAACGAGCAGTACTTC. The chain recombines TRBV27 with TRBJ2-7; TRBD2 matches 7 bases. CDR1 and CDR2 (germline): MNHEY, SMNVEV (reference sequence). The CDR3 sequence is 15 residues long. The ends lost 0 bases at V and 5 bases at J; junction bases unmatched: 7.

This clone was counted a few times. The chain is built from TRBV19 and TRBJ1-2, with a possible D match to TRBD1 (5 bases). Germline-derived CDR1 and CDR2 are LNHDA and SQIVND (reference sequence). Trimming left V 0 bases short and J 4 bases short, with 9 bases between. The CDR3 is 14 amino acids. This chain's CDR3 is CASSIESRVYGYTF. In DNA, the CDR3 is TGTGCCAGTAGTATAGAGTCCAGGGTCTATGGCTACACCTTC.

The chain uses TRBV10-2 and TRBJ1-5; D call uncertain. From germline, CDR1 is WSHSY and CDR2 SAAADI. Trimming removed 0 bases at V and 2 bases at J, with 5 bases between. This CDR3 is 14 amino acids long. CDR3 sequence reads: CASSESGGNQPQHF. The CDR3 DNA reads TGCGCCAGCAGTGAGTCGGGAGGCAATCAGCCCCAGCATTTT.

This rearrangement joins TRBV2 to TRBJ2-1; tentatively, D is TRBD2 (6 bases). This CDR3 is 15 amino acids long. Germline-derived CDR1 and CDR2 are SNHLY and FYNNEI. V lost 6 bases and J 0 bases, leaving 12 bases between the germline ends. CDR3: CASSPWRGSYNEQFF. CDR3 DNA: TGTGCCAGCAGCCCCTGGCGGGGCTCCTACAATGAGCAGTTCTTC.

V and J are TRBV7-3 and TRBJ1-2, with D perhaps matching TRBD1 (5 bases). Per the germline V gene, CDR1 is SGHTA and CDR2 is FQGTGA. The CDR3 totals 15 residues. The ends were cut back, 0 bases at V and 5 bases at J, with 13 bases in the middle. Here the CDR3 reads CASSLTSGGAYGYTF. CDR3 bases: TGTGCCAGCAGCTTAACGTCGGGGGGAGCTTATGGCTACACCTTC.

The chain combines TRBV29-1 with TRBJ1-1; TRBD1 aligns across 7 bases. The CDR3 sequence is 13 residues long. Trimming cost V 1 base and J 5 bases; bases outside gene matches: 4. Germline V gene sequence: CDR1 SQVTM, CDR2 ANQGSEA. In DNA form, the CDR3 reads TGCAGCGTTGAAGTCAGGGGGAGGACTGAAGCTTTCTTT. It is translated as CSVEVRGRTEAFF.

J is TRBJ1-2 and V is TRBV12-5; 7 bases map to TRBD1. After removal of 6 bases from V and 4 bases from J, the junction contained 5 bases not matched to a gene. CDR3 size: 13 residues. Germline V gene data show CDR1 as LGHNT and CDR2 as FRNRAP. Here the CDR3 reads CASGQTGLYGYTF. CDR3 in DNA: TGTGCTAGTGGACAGACAGGGCTCTATGGCTACACCTTC.

The V gene is TRBV5-1, the J gene TRBJ2-1; 8 bases match TRBD2. In germline, CDR1 is SGHRS, CDR2 YFSETQ. The CDR3 is 15 amino acids. V lost 4 bases, J lost 5 bases, and 8 bases stayed unmatched. Here the CDR3 reads CASSPRTSQNNEQFF. CDR3 bases: TGCGCCAGCAGCCCTCGGACTAGCCAGAACAATGAGCAGTTCTTC.

This sequence joins TRBV2 and TRBJ2-5; D unclear. V was pared by 4 bases and J by 6 bases, with 9 bases between. Germline assignment: CDR1 SNHLY and CDR2 FYNNEI. The length of the CDR3 is 12 residues. In DNA form, the CDR3 reads TGTGCCAGCAGTGTTTGGGCGAAGACCCAGTACTTC. Amino acids: CASSVWAKTQYF. Complete variable domain (other parts from reference TRBV2 and TRBJ2-5): EPEVTQTPSHQVTQMGQEVILRCVPISNHLYFYWYRQILGQKVEFLVSFYNNEISEKSEIFDDQFSVERPDGSNFTLKIRSTKLEDSAMYFCASSVWAKTQYFGPGTRLLVL.

This clone was seen just once. The rearrangement links TRBV19 to TRBJ2-3; D perhaps matches TRBD1 (5 bases). The germline V and J ends were trimmed by 8 bases and 3 bases, with 15 bases remaining between them. From germline, CDR1 is LNHDA and CDR2 SQIVND (reference sequence). CDR3 length: 14 residues. The CDR3 DNA is TGTGCCAGTGGTCAGGGTGAGAAAACAGATACGCAGTATTTT. Translated, it gives CASGQGEKTDTQYF.

The chain carries TRBV4-1 and TRBJ2-3, with 8 bases matching TRBD2. This CDR3 is built from 15 residues. Germline V CDR1 and CDR2: MGHRA, YSYEKL. V gave up 4 bases and J gave up 3 bases; unmatched junction bases: 6. The CDR3 protein is CASSLSGIRTDTQYF. In DNA form, the CDR3 reads TGCGCCAGCAGCCTTAGCGGGATCAGGACAGATACGCAGTATTTT.

The count of this clone is one. The chain is built from TRBV4-3 and TRBJ2-7; D gene unclear. The germline CDR1 and CDR2 sequences are LGHNA and YSLEER. V shed 0 bases and J shed 5 bases, with 17 bases lying between them. The CDR3 has 16 amino acids. The CDR3 loop reads CASSQDLPLRSDEQYF. Here the CDR3 DNA reads TGCGCCAGCAGCCAAGATCTCCCCCTCAGGTCCGACGAGCAGTACTTC.

The V and J genes are TRBV2 and TRBJ2-2, with D possibly matching TRBD1 (6 bases). The CDR3 has 13 residues. In germline, CDR1 is SNHLY, CDR2 FYNNEI. V shed 6 bases and J shed 4 bases, with 9 bases lying between them. The CDR3 nucleotides are TGTGCCAGCAGAAGGACAGTCACCGGGGAGCTGTTTTTT. This sequence encodes CASRRTVTGELFF.

The chain combines TRBV18 with TRBJ2-5; 9 bases are shared with TRBD2. This CDR3 contains 16 residues. The junction had 12 bases not matched to a gene; V was cut back by 8 bases and J by 2 bases. The germline V gene encodes CDR1 KGHSH and CDR2 LQKENI. The CDR3 is CASPPGLALLQETQYF. DNA of the CDR3: TGTGCCAGCCCCCCGGGACTAGCTTTGTTACAAGAGACCCAGTACTTC.

This clone was seen once. The genes are TRBV6-1 and TRBJ2-1; the match to TRBD1 covers 9 bases. This CDR3 is 13 amino acids long. The J segment lost 7 bases and the V segment lost 7 bases, leaving 5 bases of the junction unmatched. CDR1 is MNHNS, CDR2 SASEGT, per germline. The CDR3 bases are TGTGCCAGCACCGGGACAGGGTTAAATGAGCAGTTCTTC. It specifies CASTGTGLNEQFF.

About this clone: One end of the junction is discordant with germline, which a read error may explain. The chain joins TRBV5-1 to TRBJ1-1; D is possibly TRBD1 (6 bases). Germline CDR1 SGHRS, CDR2 YFSETQ. The CDR3 is 14 residues long. The CDR3 DNA sequence: TGCGCCAGCAGCTTGGGACAGGTGAACGCTGAAGCTTTCTTT. This gives the protein CASSLGQVNAEAFF.